The 30 T cell receptor beta chains below come from one sample, sequenced in a study of cytomegalovirus exposure and HLA in healthy donors. With 60 Vbeta and 13 Jbeta primers, the PCR was carried out. This table comes from immunoSEQ multiplex PCR, and its TCRdb copy is limited to in-frame clones, with some not included. The data contain about 200,000 clones, roughly 79% of them singletons. Sequencing used PBMCs. Receptors originate from a man aged 18 to 30 in good health and CMV-seronegative.

The CDR3 bases are TGTGCCAGCAGTCCCCTGGGGACAGGGAGTCCCAATCAGCCCCAGCATTTT. Its protein is CASSPLGTGSPNQPQHF. The V call is TRBV27, the J call TRBJ1-5; TRBD1 matches 9 bases. The CDR3 totals 17 residues. V shed 5 bases and J 3 bases; nucleotides not matched to a gene: 11. Germline V gene lookup returns CDR1 MNHEY and CDR2 SMNVEV (reference sequence).

This clone was found once. The V gene is TRBV2, the J gene TRBJ2-6; D is unresolved. This CDR3 has 13 amino acids. Looked up from germline, CDR1 is SNHLY and CDR2 is FYNNEI. V lost 6 bases to trimming and J lost 1 base, with 4 bases between them. The CDR3 loop is CASRESGANVLTF. The CDR3 nucleotides read TGTGCCAGCAGGGAGTCTGGGGCCAACGTCCTGACTTTC.

V and J are TRBV7-9 and TRBJ1-1, with D perhaps TRBD1 (5 bases). Trimming removed 5 bases at V and 2 bases at J, with 15 bases between. Germline lookup yields CDR1 SEHNR and CDR2 FQNEAQ (reference sequence). The CDR3 spans 15 residues. In DNA, the CDR3 is TGTGCCAGCAGCCGGGGGGACTTAGACAACACTGAAGCTTTCTTT. This codes for CASSRGDLDNTEAFF.

This clone was recorded only once. V usage is TRBV28 and J usage is TRBJ1-5, with 9 bases lining up with TRBD1. CDR1 is MDHEN and CDR2 is SYDVKM in the germline V gene. The CDR3 totals 15 residues. J gave up 7 bases and V 1 base, and 5 bases lay outside the gene matches. The CDR3 loop reads CASSLLTGGEQPQHF. CDR3 DNA: TGTGCCAGCAGTTTATTGACAGGGGGGGAACAGCCCCAGCATTTT.

This clone appeared once. The chain employs TRBV19 and TRBJ2-1, with D hard to call. Germline V gene sequence: CDR1 LNHDA, CDR2 SQIVND (reference sequence). The ends were cut back, 2 bases at V and 8 bases at J, with 10 bases in the middle. The CDR3 is 13 amino acids. CDR3 sequence reads: CASSITPRDEQFF. DNA for the CDR3: TGTGCCAGTAGTATAACCCCCCGGGATGAGCAGTTCTTC.

J is TRBJ1-1 and V is TRBV21-1; the D call of TRBD1 is as the table states it, not checked on the DNA. TRBV21-1 is a recognized pseudogene. The CDR3 runs 13 residues. For the CDR3, the DNA is TGTGCCAGCTTCACAGCCGCGAACACTGAAGCTTTCTTT. This gives the protein CASFTAANTEAFF.

The chain couples TRBV4-3 to TRBJ2-2; D may be TRBD1 (5 bases). Germline loops: CDR1 LGHNA, CDR2 YSLEER. The CDR3 length is 15 residues. Deletions cut 1 base from V and 4 bases from J, with 10 bases between. The CDR3 DNA reads as TGCGCCAGCAGCCAAGCTGCAGGGATCACCGGGGAGCTGTTTTTT. It yields the protein CASSQAAGITGELFF.

The chain is built from TRBV5-4 and TRBJ2-7, with 9 positions matching TRBD2. Germline lookup yields CDR1 SGHNT and CDR2 YYREEE (reference sequence). V gave up 0 bases and J gave up 7 bases; unmatched junction bases: 14. The CDR3 extends over 17 amino acids. The CDR3 DNA sequence: TGTGCCAGCAGCTTGGTTGGGCGGGGGGGGCTGGCGTATGAGCAGTACTTC. Its protein is CASSLVGRGGLAYEQYF.

V gene TRBV18 combines with J gene TRBJ1-6; no clear D. The CDR3 totals 17 residues. Trimming took off 3 bases at V and 3 bases at J, with 15 bases between the two ends. Germline V gives CDR1 KGHSH, CDR2 LQKENI. This chain's CDR3 is CASSPIAAANYNSPLHF. The CDR3 DNA reads TGTGCCAGCTCACCTATCGCGGCGGCAAACTATAATTCACCCCTCCACTTT.

The rearrangement links TRBV4-1 to TRBJ2-7; 8 nucleotides align to TRBD1. V was clipped by 0 bases and J by 2 bases; unmatched bases: 6. This CDR3 is built from 16 residues. Looked up from germline, CDR1 is MGHRA and CDR2 is YSYEKL. The DNA for the CDR3 is TGCGCCAGCAGCCAAGAAGTTACGGGACAGGCCTACGAGCAGTACTTC. It yields the protein CASSQEVTGQAYEQYF.

Here the CDR3 DNA reads TGCGCCACCCTGGAGGAGACAACTTACAATGAGCAGTTCTTC. Amino acid sequence: CATLEETTYNEQFF. The rearrangement joins TRBV10-2 to TRBJ2-1, with a tentative D call TRBD2 (5 bases). This CDR3 has 14 amino acids. V was pared by 10 bases and J by 4 bases, with 17 bases between. Germline values: CDR1 WSHSY, CDR2 SAAADI.

The rearrangement links TRBV19 to TRBJ2-7, with a weak D call TRBD2 (6 bases). The germline CDR1 and CDR2 sequences are LNHDA and SQIVND (reference sequence). V dropped 10 bases and J dropped 2 bases, with 21 bases sitting between them. The CDR3 contains 15 residues. CDR3 in DNA: TGTGCCACCCAAGTAATGTCCGGGAGCCCCTACGAGCAGTACTTC. This sequence encodes CATQVMSGSPYEQYF.

This clone was found a few times. The chain combines TRBV10-2 with TRBJ2-7; 9 bases are shared with TRBD1. V lost 2 bases and J lost 2; bases outside the gene matches: 4. The CDR3 is 15 amino acids. Germline V CDR1 and CDR2: WSHSY, SAAADI. This CDR3 reads CASSEPRQGAYEQYF. CDR3 nucleotides: TGCGCCAGCAGTGAGCCAAGACAGGGGGCCTACGAGCAGTACTTC.

The rearrangement joins TRBV19 to TRBJ1-2, with 9 bases identical to TRBD1. Germline lookup yields CDR1 LNHDA and CDR2 SQIVND (reference sequence). The CDR3 spans 15 residues. With 1 base clipped from V and 10 bases from J, the junction kept 10 bases outside the gene matches. CDR3 region: CASSIVRDRANYYTF. The CDR3 DNA sequence: TGTGCCAGTAGTATAGTCCGGGACAGGGCGAACTACTACACCTTC. The full variable domain, rest sourced from reference TRBV19 and TRBJ1-2, is DGGITQSPKYLFRKEGQNVTLSCEQNLNHDAMYWYRQDPGQGLRLIYYSQIVNDFQKGDIAEGYSVSREKKESFPLTVTSAQKNPTAFYLCASSIVRDRANYYTFGSGTRLTVV.

This sequence joins TRBV4-3 and TRBJ2-7; unclear D gene. This CDR3 contains 15 residues. The germline V gene encodes CDR1 LGHNA and CDR2 YSLEER. V was cut by 1 base and J by 1 base, with 11 bases left in between. CDR3 bases: TGCGCCAGCAGCCAAGGAAGAAGCTCTTCCTACGAGCAGTACTTC. Protein product: CASSQGRSSSYEQYF.

This chain uses TRBV7-3 with TRBJ2-1, with 8 nucleotides matching TRBD2. Germline values: CDR1 SGHTA, CDR2 FQGTGA. With V trimmed by 5 bases and J by 0 bases, 3 bases remained unmatched. The CDR3 runs 15 residues. The DNA of the CDR3 is TGTGCCAGCAGCATAGGGACTAGCTCCTACAATGAGCAGTTCTTC. This codes for CASSIGTSSYNEQFF.

This chain connects TRBV18 to TRBJ1-1, with TRBD1 matching over 8 bases. The germline gives CDR1 KGHSH, CDR2 LQKENI. This CDR3 comprises 12 residues. V was clipped by 6 bases and J by 3 bases; unmatched bases: 0. The CDR3 DNA sequence: TGTGCCAGCTCGACAGGGGACACTGAAGCTTTCTTT. Protein: CASSTGDTEAFF.

This chain connects TRBV4-2 to TRBJ2-2, with a tentative D call TRBD2 (6 bases). The CDR3 sequence is 18 residues long. Trimming removed 0 bases at V and 2 bases at J, with 16 bases between. Germline values: CDR1 LGHNA, CDR2 YNFKEQ. CDR3 nucleotide sequence: TGTGCCAGCAGCCAAGACCCATCGGGAGCGGCAAACACCGGGGAGCTGTTTTTT. The encoded protein is CASSQDPSGAANTGELFF.

The gene calls are TRBV7-8 and TRBJ2-5, with D unclear. The J call may be faulty, since TRBJ2-7 better matches the DNA end. The CDR3 is 14 residues long. Germline CDR1 reads SGHVS; CDR2 reads FQNEAQ. CDR3 residues: CASSLSGSYYEQYF. The DNA for the CDR3 is TGTGCCAGCAGCTTATCCGGGTCTTACTACGAGCAGTACTTC.

V gene TRBV5-4 combines with J gene TRBJ2-7; 7 bases match TRBD2. CDR3 length: 15 amino acids. J lost 0 bases, V lost 3 bases, and 6 bases had no gene match. Germline values: CDR1 SGHNT, CDR2 YYREEE (reference sequence). The CDR3: CASSSAGDLSYEQYF. The CDR3 region has the DNA TGTGCCAGCAGCTCGGCGGGGGACCTCTCCTACGAGCAGTACTTC. The whole variable domain, filled in from reference TRBV5-4 and TRBJ2-7, reads ETGVTQSPTHLIKTRGQQVTLRCSSQSGHNTVSWYQQALGQGPQFIFQYYREEENGRGNFPPRFSGLQFPNYSSELNVNALELDDSALYLCASSSAGDLSYEQYFGPGTRLTVT.

The chain joins TRBV6-5 to TRBJ2-2; D is uncertain. The CDR3 has 12 amino acids. Between the trimmed V and J ends, which lost 6 bases and 3 bases, there was a span of 5 bases. Germline V gives CDR1 MNHEY, CDR2 SVGAGI. Written as DNA, the CDR3 is TGTGCCAGCAGATCATACACCGGGGAGCTGTTTTTT. This translates into CASRSYTGELFF.

The J gene is TRBJ2-1, the V gene TRBV29-1; the match to TRBD2 covers 8 bases. Trimming removed 8 bases from V and 6 bases from J; junction bases left unmatched: 6. CDR1 and CDR2 (germline): SQVTM, ANQGSEA. The CDR3 is 12 residues long. CDR3 in amino acids: CSPEREFNEQFF. The CDR3 nucleotides read TGCAGCCCCGAGCGGGAGTTCAATGAGCAGTTCTTC.

The V call is TRBV12-5, the J call TRBJ2-1, with TRBD2 matching over 7 bases. Germline trimming cut 2 bases from V and 3 bases from J; bases unmatched to any gene: 4. Germline V gene data show CDR1 as LGHNT and CDR2 as FRNRAP. The CDR3 runs 15 residues. The CDR3 spells CASGLTGGYYNEQFF. DNA for the CDR3: TGTGCTAGTGGTTTGACCGGGGGGTACTACAATGAGCAGTTCTTC.

The V and J genes are TRBV5-8 and TRBJ2-3; 7 bases map to TRBD2. The germline CDR1 and CDR2 sequences are SGHTS and YDEGEE. The CDR3 length is 15 residues. Trimming at V came to 2 bases and at J to 2 bases, leaving 5 bases not matched to a gene. CDR3 protein: CASSLAGRATDTQYF. As DNA, the CDR3 is TGTGCCAGCAGCTTAGCGGGAAGGGCCACAGATACGCAGTATTTT.

This clone was seen a few times. The V and J genes are TRBV28 and TRBJ2-7; a possible D gene is TRBD1 (5 bases). Trimming removed 1 base from V and 7 bases from J, with 14 bases in between. Germline V gives CDR1 MDHEN, CDR2 SYDVKM. The length of the CDR3 is 14 residues. For the CDR3, the DNA is TGTGCCAGCAGTTTATCTCTGGGGCTTGGGGAGCAGTACTTC. It translates to CASSLSLGLGEQYF.

The chain has TRBV28 and TRBJ1-2; 11 bases map to TRBD1. Germline-derived CDR1 and CDR2 are MDHEN and SYDVKM. The CDR3 is 14 amino acids. J lost 7 bases, V lost 6 bases, and 7 bases had no gene match. CDR3 loop: CASSYGQGARGYTF. CDR3 bases: TGTGCCAGCAGCTATGGACAGGGGGCGCGTGGCTACACCTTC.

The V and J genes are TRBV4-3 and TRBJ1-1; the D gene is possibly TRBD1 (5 bases). The germline V gene has CDR1 LGHNA and CDR2 YSLEER. The CDR3 totals 17 residues. Deletions cut 3 bases from V and 0 bases from J, with 17 bases between. CDR3 in amino acids: CASSQGMGQAMNTEAFF. As DNA, the CDR3 is TGCGCCAGCAGCCAGGGGATGGGGCAGGCTATGAACACTGAAGCTTTCTTT.

The chain couples TRBV7-9 to TRBJ2-7; D uncertain. CDR1 SEHNR and CDR2 FQNEAQ come from the germline V gene (reference sequence). The CDR3 runs to 12 residues. Trimming removed 0 bases from V and 4 bases from J, with 4 bases in between. CDR3 bases: TGTGCCAGCAGCTTAGCCGTGTACGAGCAGTACTTC. Translating it yields CASSLAVYEQYF.

The chain couples TRBV7-3 to TRBJ2-7, with 9 bases fitting TRBD2. Germline V gives CDR1 SGHTA, CDR2 FQGTGA. J gave up 7 bases and V 5 bases, and 12 bases lay outside the gene matches. This CDR3 spans 15 amino acids. Written as DNA, the CDR3 is TGTGCCAGCAGCCTATGGGCTAGCGGGGAGAGGGAGCAGTACTTC. Translating gives CASSLWASGEREQYF. Supplemented by reference TRBV7-3 and TRBJ2-7, the full variable domain reads GAGVSQTPSNKVTEKGKYVELRCDPISGHTALYWYRQSLGQGPEFLIYFQGTGAADDSGLPNDRFFAVRPEGSVSTLKIQRTERGDSAVYLCASSLWASGEREQYFGPGTRLTVT.

This chain connects TRBV10-1 to TRBJ1-6; no reliable D call. V lost 6 bases to trimming and J lost 10 bases, with 13 bases between them. The length of the CDR3 is 13 residues. Germline assignment: CDR1 WNHNN and CDR2 SYGVQD (reference sequence). The CDR3 bases are TGCGCCAGCAGATCCCAGCTACTATCACCCCTCCACTTT. Protein product: CASRSQLLSPLHF.